The 23 T cell receptor beta chains below were found in one sample sequenced in a study of blood T cell repertoires in COVID-19 (dated by TCRdb to about 2020). Library preparation was by the immunoSEQ multiplex PCR assay. What TCRdb holds here is the immuneACCESS table cut down to in-frame rearrangements. Part of the clones is not present; checked against another copy, under half of the missing clones reflect an unresolved V gene, and the others are unexplained. In this sample the table shows around 34,000 clones, about 80% of which occur a single time. The ten largest clones add up to around 14% of the sample. The sample taken for sequencing was peripheral blood. These receptors came from a woman in her 70s with acute or convalescent COVID-19.

The rearrangement uses TRBV18 and TRBJ2-7; tentative D call: TRBD2 (5 bases). V dropped 4 bases and J dropped 4 bases, with 20 bases sitting between them. The CDR3 loop spans 16 amino acids. The germline V gene encodes CDR1 KGHSH and CDR2 LQKENI. DNA of the CDR3: TGTGCCAGCTCACTGGTCTCGGACCTGAGGGTTTACGAGCAGTACTTC. Its protein is CASSLVSDLRVYEQYF. The entire variable domain, with the rest obtained from reference TRBV18 and TRBJ2-7, is as follows: NAGVMQNPRHLVRRRGQEARLRCSPMKGHSHVYWYRQLPEEGLKFMVYLQKENIIDESGMPKERFSAEFPKEGPSILRIQQVVRGDSAAYFCASSLVSDLRVYEQYFGPGTRLTVT.

The V and J genes are TRBV3-1 (or the pseudogene TRBV3-2) and TRBJ2-3, with TRBD2 matching over 13 bases. Germline lookup yields CDR1 LGHDT and CDR2 YNNKEL (reference sequence). Trimming at V came to 4 bases and at J to 15 bases, leaving 10 bases not matched to a gene. The CDR3 covers 14 residues. The DNA of the CDR3 is TGTGCCAGCAGCCCAGCCGTAGGGACTAGCGGGGAATATTTT. Translating it yields CASSPAVGTSGEYF.

This clone was seen more than once but under ten times. The rearrangement joins TRBV27 to TRBJ1-5; weak D call: TRBD1 (6 bases). This CDR3 comprises 16 residues. Trimming removed 8 bases at V and 2 bases at J, with 19 bases between. CDR1 and CDR2 (germline): MNHEY, SMNVEV (reference sequence). CDR3 nucleotide sequence: TGTGCCAGCCAACGAACTGGGGGGGCTGGCAATCAGCCCCAGCATTTT. Residues: CASQRTGGAGNQPQHF.

This chain uses TRBV19 with TRBJ1-1; D is ambiguous. The V end was cut by 5 bases, the J end by 5 bases, with 9 bases between. This CDR3 spans 12 amino acids. CDR1 is LNHDA, CDR2 SQIVND, per germline (reference sequence). CDR3 coding DNA: TGTGCCAGTAGTGAAGGGAGAACTGAAGCTTTCTTT. Its protein product is CASSEGRTEAFF.

The chain carries TRBV19 and TRBJ2-3, with TRBD2 as a possible D gene (5 bases). There are 13 residues in the CDR3. Germline lookup yields CDR1 LNHDA and CDR2 SQIVND (reference sequence). The V end lost 8 bases, the J end lost 0 bases, and 9 bases lay between the germline ends. The CDR3 sequence is CASGRTSTDTQYF. In DNA, the CDR3 is TGTGCCAGTGGTAGGACTAGCACAGATACGCAGTATTTT. The whole variable domain, remainder taken from reference TRBV19 and TRBJ2-3, is DGGITQSPKYLFRKEGQNVTLSCEQNLNHDAMYWYRQDPGQGLRLIYYSQIVNDFQKGDIAEGYSVSREKKESFPLTVTSAQKNPTAFYLCASGRTSTDTQYFGPGTRLTVL.

The chain uses TRBV5-1 and TRBJ2-2, with TRBD2 matching over 15 bases. Germline V gene sequence: CDR1 SGHRS, CDR2 YFSETQ. CDR3 length: 19 residues. V was pared by 4 bases and J by 0 bases, with 7 bases of the junction left unmatched. CDR3 region: CASSLIGLAGGTNTGELFF. The CDR3 bases are TGCGCCAGCAGCCTGATAGGACTAGCGGGAGGGACGAACACCGGGGAGCTGTTTTTT.

The rearrangement uses TRBV2 and TRBJ2-5, with a tentative D call TRBD2 (5 bases). Germline V CDR1 and CDR2: SNHLY, FYNNEI. This CDR3 spans 15 amino acids. V was clipped by 8 bases and J by 4 bases, with 20 bases between them. CDR3 bases: TGTGCCAGCCCCAAGTCGGGGTTCGGGGTAGAGACCCAGTACTTC. Its translation is CASPKSGFGVETQYF.

This chain uses TRBV18 with TRBJ2-5; a weak D match, TRBD1 (5 bases). V was pared by 1 base and J by 2 bases, with 8 bases between. This CDR3 is built from 14 residues. Germline V gene sequence: CDR1 KGHSH, CDR2 LQKENI. The CDR3 DNA sequence: TGTGCCAGCTCACCACGACAGAGTCAAGAGACCCAGTACTTC. It codes for CASSPRQSQETQYF.

The chain uses TRBV7-2 and TRBJ1-2; tentatively, D is TRBD1 (5 bases). In germline, CDR1 is SGHTA, CDR2 FQGNSA. This CDR3 contains 18 residues. V lost 4 bases and J lost 1, with 22 bases in between. The CDR3 loop reads CASSSYPPGGGVNYGYTF. CDR3 sequence (DNA): TGTGCCAGCAGCTCATACCCCCCGGGGGGGGGAGTTAACTATGGCTACACCTTC.

The chain joins TRBV2 to TRBJ2-5; 7 bases line up with TRBD1. Germline CDR1 is SNHLY and CDR2 is FYNNEI. J gave up 5 bases and V 6 bases, and 9 bases lay outside the gene matches. There are 14 residues in the CDR3. DNA of the CDR3: TGTGCCAGCAGCCTGGGACAGTTCGGTGAGACCCAGTACTTC. Translation: CASSLGQFGETQYF.

This clone has only one observation. The chain joins TRBV19 to TRBJ1-5, with D uncertain. V lost 3 bases to trimming and J lost 12 bases, with 9 bases between them. Germline V CDR1 and CDR2: LNHDA, SQIVND (reference sequence). The CDR3 is 11 residues long. The CDR3 nucleotides read TGTGCCAGTAGTATTAGCGGGGACCAGCATTTT. It yields the protein CASSISGDQHF.

V gene TRBV2 combines with J gene TRBJ2-1; 13 positions match TRBD2. J lost 8 bases, V lost 6 bases, and 13 bases had no gene match. The CDR3 runs to 17 residues. Per the germline V gene, CDR1 is SNHLY and CDR2 is FYNNEI. CDR3 region: CASSQGLAGLEGDEQFF. CDR3 in DNA: TGTGCCAGCAGCCAGGGACTAGCGGGACTTGAGGGGGATGAGCAGTTCTTC.

There are a few counts of this clone. CDR3 DNA sequence: TGTGCCAGCAGTGAAATGACTAGCGGGAGCTATGAGCAGTTCTTC. It yields the protein CASSEMTSGSYEQFF. The chain recombines TRBV2 with TRBJ2-1, with TRBD2 matching 12 bases. With V trimmed by 2 bases and J by 8 bases, 4 bases remained unmatched. In germline, CDR1 is SNHLY, CDR2 FYNNEI. The CDR3 runs to 15 residues.

The chain combines TRBV5-8 with TRBJ1-2; 7 bases line up with TRBD1. Germline V gene sequence: CDR1 SGHTS, CDR2 YDEGEE. This CDR3 has 14 residues. V lost 0 bases, J lost 4 bases, and 3 bases stayed unmatched. This CDR3 reads CASSLDRGVYGYTF. The CDR3 DNA reads as TGTGCCAGCAGCTTGGACAGGGGAGTCTATGGCTACACCTTC.

This clone was recorded only once. The rearrangement uses TRBV7-9 and TRBJ1-1, with D perhaps matching TRBD1 (5 bases). Germline assignment: CDR1 SEHNR and CDR2 FQNEAQ (reference sequence). V was clipped by 4 bases and J by 4 bases, with 10 bases between them. The CDR3 loop spans 13 amino acids. CDR3 in DNA: TGTGCCAGCAGCTGGGACTCCGGCACTGAAGCTTTCTTT. Encoded protein: CASSWDSGTEAFF.

The gene calls are TRBV7-9 and TRBJ2-7, with 9 nucleotides matching TRBD1. The junction had 5 bases not matched to a gene; V was cut back by 4 bases and J by 7 bases. The CDR3 has 13 residues. Germline assignment: CDR1 SEHNR and CDR2 FQNEAQ (reference sequence). The CDR3 is CASSSDRGEEQYF. The CDR3 DNA reads TGTGCCAGCAGCTCGGACAGGGGCGAGGAGCAGTACTTC.

The V call is TRBV19, the J call TRBJ2-6, with 13 bases identical to TRBD2. J lost 1 base, V lost 8 bases, and 5 bases had no gene match. From germline, CDR1 is LNHDA and CDR2 SQIVND (reference sequence). The CDR3 spans 17 residues. This CDR3 reads CASLRTSGSSGANVLTF. The CDR3 bases are TGTGCCAGTCTAAGGACTAGCGGGAGTTCTGGGGCCAACGTCCTGACTTTC.

This clone showed up just a few times. The rearrangement joins TRBV27 to TRBJ1-3; no reliable D call. Trimming left V 8 bases short and J 2 bases short, with 13 bases between. The CDR3 is made up of 14 amino acids. The V gene's germline CDR1 is MNHEY and CDR2 SMNVEV (reference sequence). Here the CDR3 DNA reads TGTGCCAGCCGGGATCTGAGTGCTGGAAACACCATATATTTT. Its translation is CASRDLSAGNTIYF.

The gene calls are TRBV7-6 and TRBJ2-2; possible D gene TRBD1, 5 bases. The CDR3 is made up of 15 amino acids. CDR1 and CDR2 (germline): SGHVS, FNYEAQ. The germline V and J ends were trimmed by 2 bases and 1 base, with 8 bases remaining between them. CDR3 in amino acids: CASSLFGQNTGELFF. The CDR3 coding sequence is TGTGCCAGCAGCTTATTTGGACAGAACACCGGGGAGCTGTTTTTT. Full variable domain (missing parts from reference TRBV7-6 and TRBJ2-2): GAGVSQSPRYKVTKRGQDVALRCDPISGHVSLYWYRQALGQGPEFLTYFNYEAQQDKSGLPNDRFSAERPEGSISTLTIQRTEQRDSAMYRCASSLFGQNTGELFFGEGSRLTVL.

V and J are TRBV28 and TRBJ1-2; 7 bases fit TRBD1. The germline V gene encodes CDR1 MDHEN and CDR2 SYDVKM. V shed 1 base, J shed 4 bases, and the junction held 6 bases outside the gene matches. The CDR3 runs 15 residues. In DNA form, the CDR3 reads TGTGCCAGCAGTTTATCGAAGACAGGGCTCTATGGCTACACCTTC. This codes for CASSLSKTGLYGYTF.

Here the CDR3 reads CASSRGSQETQYF. CDR3 DNA sequence: TGTGCCAGCAGCAGGGGTAGTCAAGAGACCCAGTACTTC. The V and J genes are TRBV6-5 and TRBJ2-5, with a weak D call TRBD1 (6 bases). CDR1 MNHEY and CDR2 SVGAGI come from the germline V gene. V was cut by 6 bases and J by 2 bases, with 10 bases left in between. This CDR3 spans 13 amino acids.

This chain uses TRBV5-1 with TRBJ2-2, with a tentative D call TRBD2 (5 bases). This CDR3 spans 15 amino acids. The germline V gene encodes CDR1 SGHRS and CDR2 YFSETQ. Trimming removed 4 bases from V and 1 base from J, with 11 bases in between. The CDR3: CASSGSGMNTGELFF. CDR3 nucleotides: TGCGCCAGCAGCGGAAGCGGCATGAACACCGGGGAGCTGTTTTTT.

This clone was counted between two and nine times. The chain links TRBV6-6 to TRBJ2-7; TRBD2 agrees at 12 bases. Germline values: CDR1 MNHNY, CDR2 SVGAGI (reference sequence). Losses at the gene ends were 6 bases for V and 3 bases for J; bases not matched to a gene: 6. The CDR3 runs 15 residues. The CDR3 region has the DNA TGTGCCAGCAGCCCCCGACTAGCGGGGGACTACGAGCAGTACTTC. Amino acids: CASSPRLAGDYEQYF.